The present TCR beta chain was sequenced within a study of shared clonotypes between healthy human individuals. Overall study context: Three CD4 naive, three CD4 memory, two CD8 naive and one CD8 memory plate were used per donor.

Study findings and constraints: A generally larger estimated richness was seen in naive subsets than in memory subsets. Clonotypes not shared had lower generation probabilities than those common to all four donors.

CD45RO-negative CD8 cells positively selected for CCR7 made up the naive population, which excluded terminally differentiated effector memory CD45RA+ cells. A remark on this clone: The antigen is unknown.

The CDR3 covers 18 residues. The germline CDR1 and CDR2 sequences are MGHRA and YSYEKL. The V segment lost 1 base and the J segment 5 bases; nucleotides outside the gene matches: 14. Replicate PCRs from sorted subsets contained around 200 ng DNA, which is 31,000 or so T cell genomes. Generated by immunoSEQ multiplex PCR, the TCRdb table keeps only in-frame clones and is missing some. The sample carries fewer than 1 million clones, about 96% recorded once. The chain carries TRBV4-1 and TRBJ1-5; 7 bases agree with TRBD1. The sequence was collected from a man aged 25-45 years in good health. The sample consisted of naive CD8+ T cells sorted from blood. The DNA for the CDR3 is TGCGCCAGCAGCCAAGTCAAGGGAACAGGGGACTTTTATCAGCCCCAGCATTTT. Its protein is CASSQVKGTGDFYQPQHF.